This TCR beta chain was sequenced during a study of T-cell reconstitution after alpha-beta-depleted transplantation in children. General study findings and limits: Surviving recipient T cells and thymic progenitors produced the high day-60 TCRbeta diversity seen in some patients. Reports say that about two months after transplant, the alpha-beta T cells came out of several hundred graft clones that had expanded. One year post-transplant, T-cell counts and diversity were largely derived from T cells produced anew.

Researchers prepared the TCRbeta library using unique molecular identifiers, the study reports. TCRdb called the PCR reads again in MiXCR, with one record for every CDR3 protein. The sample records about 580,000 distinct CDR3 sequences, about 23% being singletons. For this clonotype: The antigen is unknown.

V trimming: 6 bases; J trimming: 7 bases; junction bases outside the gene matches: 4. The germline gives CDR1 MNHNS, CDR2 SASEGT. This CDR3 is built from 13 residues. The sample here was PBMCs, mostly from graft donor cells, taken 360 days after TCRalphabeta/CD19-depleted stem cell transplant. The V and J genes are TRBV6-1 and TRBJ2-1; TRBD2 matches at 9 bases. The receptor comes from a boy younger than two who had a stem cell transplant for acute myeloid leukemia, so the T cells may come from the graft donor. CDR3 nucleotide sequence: TGTGCCAGCAGGTCTAGCGGGGTGAATGAGCAGTTCTTC. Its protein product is CASRSSGVNEQFF.